The 18 T cell receptor beta chains reported below all come from one sample, sequenced in a study of T cell changes during pregnancy in multiple sclerosis. Clones were read by immunoSEQ multiplex PCR, and TCRdb kept only the in-frame ones, dropping some. The table includes about 110,000 clones, about 90% detected once. The sample in question was peripheral blood, obtained after pregnancy. The receptors derive from a female donor with multiple sclerosis, enrolled in a pregnancy study.

V usage is TRBV11-2 and J usage is TRBJ2-6; no reliable D call. Per the germline V gene, CDR1 is SGHAT and CDR2 is FQNNGV. The CDR3 covers 14 residues. The V and J ends lost 5 bases and 0 bases respectively, with 5 bases between them. CDR3: CASSRSSGANVLTF. Written as DNA, the CDR3 is TGTGCCAGCAGCCGTAGCTCTGGGGCCAACGTCCTGACTTTC.

CDR3 amino acids: CASSPRRGGGYDTQYF. The CDR3 DNA follows: TGCGCCAGCAGCCCGCGACGGGGAGGGGGTTACGATACGCAGTATTTT. V gene TRBV5-1 combines with J gene TRBJ2-3; possibly TRBD2 for D (7 bases). The CDR3 length is 16 residues. V was clipped by 4 bases and J by 6 bases, with 21 bases between them. Germline assignment: CDR1 SGHRS and CDR2 YFSETQ. The complete variable domain, with remaining parts taken from reference TRBV5-1 and TRBJ2-3, reads KAGVTQTPRYLIKTRGQQVTLSCSPISGHRSVSWYQQTPGQGLQFLFEYFSETQRNKGNFPGRFSGRQFSNSRSEMNVSTLELGDSALYLCASSPRRGGGYDTQYFGPGTRLTVL.

The J gene is TRBJ2-3, the V gene TRBV27; possibly TRBD2 for D (6 bases). The CDR3 contains 17 residues. Germline CDR1 and CDR2: MNHEY and SMNVEV (reference sequence). V was cut by 2 bases and J by 4 bases, with 19 bases left in between. The CDR3 DNA sequence: TGTGCCAGCAGTTTAAAGGTTCCGCGACTAGGCCCAGATACGCAGTATTTT. Translated, it gives CASSLKVPRLGPDTQYF.

This sequence joins TRBV5-1 and TRBJ2-2, with D uncertain. Per germline, CDR1 SGHRS and CDR2 YFSETQ. V was shortened by 1 base and J by 7 bases, with 8 bases between the two germline ends. The CDR3 is 13 amino acids. This CDR3 reads CASSLRSDGELFF. CDR3 nucleotide sequence: TGCGCCAGCAGCTTGCGTAGTGACGGGGAGCTGTTTTTT.

This chain's CDR3 is CASSVREDGGEKLFF. The CDR3 DNA is TGTGCCAGTAGTGTCAGGGAAGATGGCGGAGAAAAACTGTTTTTT. This chain uses TRBV19 with TRBJ1-4; D is perhaps TRBD1 (5 bases). CDR1 is LNHDA, CDR2 SQIVND, per germline (reference sequence). V dropped 5 bases and J dropped 8 bases, with 18 bases sitting between them. This CDR3 comprises 15 residues.

The chain employs TRBV6-5 and TRBJ2-5; 9 bases line up with TRBD2. This CDR3 has 15 amino acids. From germline, CDR1 is MNHEY and CDR2 SVGAGI. The trim removed 6 bases at V and 4 bases at J, leaving 9 bases unmatched. CDR3 sequence reads: CASSSGLAPGETQYF. The CDR3 region has the DNA TGTGCCAGCAGCTCTGGACTAGCGCCAGGAGAGACCCAGTACTTC.

This clone was found a few times. The V gene is TRBV2, the J gene TRBJ1-5; TRBD1 is a possible D gene (6 bases). V was shortened by 4 bases and J by 3 bases, with 13 bases between the two germline ends. The CDR3 is 15 amino acids. Germline loops: CDR1 SNHLY, CDR2 FYNNEI. The DNA for the CDR3 is TGTGCCAGCAGTGTTCAGGGGCCCTCCAATCAGCCCCAGCATTTT. Its translation: CASSVQGPSNQPQHF.

The V call is TRBV7-2, the J call TRBJ1-2; tentatively, D is TRBD1 (5 bases). The CDR3 runs 14 residues. V was trimmed by 8 bases and J by 4 bases, leaving 17 bases between them. The V gene's germline CDR1 is SGHTA and CDR2 FQGNSA. In nucleotides, the CDR3 is TGTGCCAGCGCGACCGGAGGGACGTCCTATGGCTACACCTTC. This encodes CASATGGTSYGYTF.

The CDR3 sequence is CATSRDRRDTGELFF. The CDR3 DNA sequence: TGTGCCACCAGCAGAGATCGCAGGGACACCGGGGAGCTGTTTTTT. The chain joins TRBV15 to TRBJ2-2; tentatively, D is TRBD1 (5 bases). There are 15 residues in the CDR3. Trimming removed 0 bases at V and 3 bases at J, with 8 bases between. CDR1 LNHNV and CDR2 YYDKDF come from the germline V gene (reference sequence).

The chain couples TRBV7-6 to TRBJ2-5; perhaps TRBD2 as D (6 bases). V was clipped by 5 bases and J by 4 bases, with 20 bases between them. Germline CDR1 reads SGHVS; CDR2 reads FNYEAQ. CDR3 size: 16 residues. CDR3 coding DNA: TGTGCCAGCAGCCAAGCCGGGACTCGGCCGGTAGAGACCCAGTACTTC. Encoded protein: CASSQAGTRPVETQYF.

This chain connects TRBV14 to TRBJ2-7; possible D gene TRBD2, 7 bases. Germline values: CDR1 SGHDN, CDR2 FVKESK. This CDR3 has 13 residues. The V end was cut by 0 bases, the J end by 7 bases, with 10 bases between. DNA of the CDR3: TGTGCCAGCAGCCAAGAGGGGAGGGGGGAGCAGTACTTC. It is translated as CASSQEGRGEQYF.

The rearrangement joins TRBV7-3 to TRBJ2-2; TRBD2 is a possible D gene (6 bases). The germline CDR1 and CDR2 sequences are SGHTA and FQGTGA. CDR3 length equals 22 residues. Trimming stripped 1 base from V and 1 base from J, with 28 bases between. CDR3 amino acids: CASSLNASVVRGVRMNTGELFF. CDR3 coding DNA: TGTGCCAGCAGCTTAAATGCCAGCGTAGTGCGCGGGGTCAGGATGAACACCGGGGAGCTGTTTTTT.

This chain links TRBV5-6 with TRBJ2-1; D is unresolved. Germline V gives CDR1 SGHDT, CDR2 YYEEEE. The ends were cut back, 0 bases at V and 9 bases at J, with 7 bases in the middle. The CDR3 totals 12 residues. The CDR3 nucleotides are TGTGCCAGCAGCTTGGCGTTGAGTGAGCAGTTCTTC. It yields the protein CASSLALSEQFF.

The V gene is TRBV7-6, the J gene TRBJ1-3; TRBD1 is a possible D gene (6 bases). The CDR3 extends over 15 amino acids. Trimming stripped 5 bases from V and 0 bases from J, with 11 bases between. Per the germline V gene, CDR1 is SGHVS and CDR2 is FNYEAQ. CDR3 protein: CASSTRDNSGNTIYF. The CDR3 DNA sequence: TGTGCCAGCAGCACCCGGGACAACTCTGGAAACACCATATATTTT.

The chain employs TRBV14 and TRBJ1-4; the match to TRBD1 covers 8 bases. This CDR3 comprises 17 residues. The germline V gene has CDR1 SGHDN and CDR2 FVKESK. Trimming at V came to 5 bases and at J to 0 bases, leaving 8 bases not matched to a gene. This CDR3 reads CASSKWGQAATNEKLFF. The CDR3 nucleotides read TGTGCCAGCAGCAAATGGGGACAGGCTGCAACTAATGAAAAACTGTTTTTT.

This clone was seen only a few times. The chain links TRBV19 to TRBJ1-2; TRBD1 might be the D (5 bases). V was shortened by 7 bases and J by 7 bases, with 16 bases between the two germline ends. Germline values: CDR1 LNHDA, CDR2 SQIVND (reference sequence). The CDR3 runs 13 residues. The CDR3 DNA follows: TGTGCCAGTAAATGGGGGGTCAGTGGTGGCTACACCTTC. Residues: CASKWGVSGGYTF.

The gene calls are TRBV7-2 and TRBJ2-5; perhaps TRBD1 as D (5 bases). This CDR3 spans 13 amino acids. V was pared by 3 bases and J by 4 bases, with 9 bases between. Looked up from germline, CDR1 is SGHTA and CDR2 is FQGNSA. This CDR3 is CASSFDRRETQYF. The CDR3 DNA reads as TGTGCCAGCAGCTTCGACAGACGAGAGACCCAGTACTTC.

V and J are TRBV27 and TRBJ1-3; the D gene is possibly TRBD1 (6 bases). The CDR3 runs 12 residues. CDR1 and CDR2 (germline): MNHEY, SMNVEV (reference sequence). V gave up 9 bases and J gave up 2 bases, with 8 bases separating them. In nucleotides, the CDR3 is TGTGCCAGTTGGGGGCCTGGAAACACCATATATTTT. It specifies CASWGPGNTIYF.